This T cell receptor (beta chain) originates from a study of radiotherapy plus CTLA-4 blockade in lung cancer. Turning to the study itself: Objective responses were observed in around a sixth of patients, and disease control was achieved by roughly 29%.

Comment on this clone: Its antigen is still unknown.

Alongside CTLA-4 blockade with ipilimumab, patients with chemo-refractory metastatic non-small-cell lung cancer received focal radiation. The table came from immunoSEQ multiplex PCR; TCRdb's copy has only in-frame clones and leaves some out. Altogether 90,000 to 100,000 clones are present, roughly 74% being singletons, with the ten largest covering around 2.7%. CDR1 MDHEN and CDR2 SYDVKM come from the germline V gene. V lost 5 bases, J lost 7 bases, and 11 bases stayed unmatched. The CDR3 contains 17 residues. Study-level results: Blood TCR clones of tumor origin expanded after radiotherapy plus ipilimumab. Reports state that early shifts in blood T cell clones, with interferon-beta, best predicted response.

The sample was peripheral blood, taken from a patient treated with radiotherapy plus ipilimumab. This chain connects TRBV28 to TRBJ2-2; TRBD1 matches at 12 bases. The sequence was collected from a human donor with non-small cell lung cancer who had a partial response to radiotherapy plus ipilimumab. Some clones in this sample may be carry-over from other donors' samples. The DNA of the CDR3 is TGTGCCAGCAGTGCCGTCCCGGGACAGGGGGCGGGCGGGGAGCTGTTTTTT. Its translation is CASSAVPGQGAGGELFF.